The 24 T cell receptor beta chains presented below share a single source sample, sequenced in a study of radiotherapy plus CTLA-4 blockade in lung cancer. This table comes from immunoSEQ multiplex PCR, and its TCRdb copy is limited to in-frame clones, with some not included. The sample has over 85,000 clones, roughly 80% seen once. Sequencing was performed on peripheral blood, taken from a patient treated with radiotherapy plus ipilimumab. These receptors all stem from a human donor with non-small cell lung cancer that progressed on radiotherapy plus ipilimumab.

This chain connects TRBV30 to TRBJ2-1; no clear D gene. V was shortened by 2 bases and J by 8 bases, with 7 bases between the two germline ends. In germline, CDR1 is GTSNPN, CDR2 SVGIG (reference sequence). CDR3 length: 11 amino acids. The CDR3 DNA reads TGTGCCTGGAGTCGGACGGATGAGCAGTTCTTC. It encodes CAWSRTDEQFF. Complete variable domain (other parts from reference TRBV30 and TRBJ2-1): SQTIHQWPATLVQPVGSPLSLECTVEGTSNPNLYWYRQAAGRGLQLLFYSVGIGQISSEVPQNLSASRPQDRQFILSSKKLLLSDSGFYLCAWSRTDEQFFGPGTRLTVL.

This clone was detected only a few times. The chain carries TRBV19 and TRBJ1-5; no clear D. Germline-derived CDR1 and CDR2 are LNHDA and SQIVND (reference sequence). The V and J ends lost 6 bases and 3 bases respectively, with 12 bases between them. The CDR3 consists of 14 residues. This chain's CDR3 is CASSRTAINQPQHF. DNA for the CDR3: TGTGCCAGTAGCCGGACGGCCATCAATCAGCCCCAGCATTTT.

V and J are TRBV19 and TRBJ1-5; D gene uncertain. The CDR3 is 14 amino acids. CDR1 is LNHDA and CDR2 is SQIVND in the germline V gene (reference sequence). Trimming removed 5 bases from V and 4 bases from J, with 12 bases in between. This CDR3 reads CASSARPGNQPQHF. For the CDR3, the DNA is TGTGCCAGTAGTGCTCGGCCGGGTAATCAGCCCCAGCATTTT.

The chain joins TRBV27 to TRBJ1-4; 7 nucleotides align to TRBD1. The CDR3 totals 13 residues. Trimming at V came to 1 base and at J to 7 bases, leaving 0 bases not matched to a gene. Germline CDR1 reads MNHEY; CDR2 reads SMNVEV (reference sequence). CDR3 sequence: CASSLWDSEKLFF. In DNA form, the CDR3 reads TGTGCCAGCAGTTTATGGGACAGTGAAAAACTGTTTTTT.

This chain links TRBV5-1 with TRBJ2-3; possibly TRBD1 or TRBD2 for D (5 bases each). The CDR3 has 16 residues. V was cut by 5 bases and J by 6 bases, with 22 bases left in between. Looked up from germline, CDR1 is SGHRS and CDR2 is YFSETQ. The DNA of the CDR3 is TGCGCCAGCAGTTCTGAAGGAGGCAGGGAATGGGATACGCAGTATTTT. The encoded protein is CASSSEGGREWDTQYF.

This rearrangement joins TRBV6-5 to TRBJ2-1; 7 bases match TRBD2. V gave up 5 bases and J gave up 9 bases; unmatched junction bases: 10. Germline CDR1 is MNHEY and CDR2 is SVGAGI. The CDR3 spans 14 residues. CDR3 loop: CASSPALLASEQFF. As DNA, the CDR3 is TGTGCCAGCAGTCCCGCCTTACTAGCGAGTGAGCAGTTCTTC.

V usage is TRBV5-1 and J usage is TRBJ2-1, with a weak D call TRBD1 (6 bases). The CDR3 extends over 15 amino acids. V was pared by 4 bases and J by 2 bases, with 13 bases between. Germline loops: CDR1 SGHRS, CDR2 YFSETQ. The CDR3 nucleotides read TGCGCCAGCAGCCTGGGGGCGGATACCTACAATGAGCAGTTCTTC. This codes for CASSLGADTYNEQFF.

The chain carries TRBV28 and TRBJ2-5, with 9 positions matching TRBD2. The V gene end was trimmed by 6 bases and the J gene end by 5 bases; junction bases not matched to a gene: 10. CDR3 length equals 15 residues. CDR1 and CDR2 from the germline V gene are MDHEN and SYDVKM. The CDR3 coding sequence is TGTGCCAGCAGCCTCAATAGCGGGAGTAGGGAGACCCAGTACTTC. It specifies CASSLNSGSRETQYF.

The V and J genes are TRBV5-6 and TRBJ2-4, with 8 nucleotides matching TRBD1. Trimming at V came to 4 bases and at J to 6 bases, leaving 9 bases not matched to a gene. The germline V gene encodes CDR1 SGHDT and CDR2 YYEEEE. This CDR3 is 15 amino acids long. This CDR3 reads CASSLLTGTGNIQYF. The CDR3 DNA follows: TGTGCCAGCAGCCTCCTGACCGGGACAGGAAACATTCAGTACTTC.

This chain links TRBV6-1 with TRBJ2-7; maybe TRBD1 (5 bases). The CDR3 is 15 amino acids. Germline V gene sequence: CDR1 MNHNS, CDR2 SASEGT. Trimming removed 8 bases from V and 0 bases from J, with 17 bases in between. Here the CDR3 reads CASGPDSGSSYEQYF. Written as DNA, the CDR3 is TGTGCCAGCGGCCCCGACAGTGGTAGCTCCTACGAGCAGTACTTC.

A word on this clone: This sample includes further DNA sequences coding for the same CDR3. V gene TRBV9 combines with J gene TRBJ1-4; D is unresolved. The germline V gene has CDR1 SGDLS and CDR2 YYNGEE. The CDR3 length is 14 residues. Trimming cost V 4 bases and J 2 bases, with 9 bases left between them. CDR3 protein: CASSPSGTNEKLFF. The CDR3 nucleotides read TGTGCCAGCAGCCCCAGTGGGACTAATGAAAAACTGTTTTTT.

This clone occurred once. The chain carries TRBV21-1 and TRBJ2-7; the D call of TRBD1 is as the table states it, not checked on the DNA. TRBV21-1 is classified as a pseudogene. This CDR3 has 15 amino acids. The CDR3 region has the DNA TGTGCCAGCAGAGGTAGGGGATACAGTTCCTACGAGCAGTACGTC. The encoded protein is CASRGRGYSSYEQYV.

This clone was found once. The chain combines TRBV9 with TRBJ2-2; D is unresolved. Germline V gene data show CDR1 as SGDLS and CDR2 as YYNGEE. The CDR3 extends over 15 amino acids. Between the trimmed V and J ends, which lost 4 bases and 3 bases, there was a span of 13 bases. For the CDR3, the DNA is TGTGCCAGCAGCCCCCATTTTCCTTACACCGGGGAGCTGTTTTTT. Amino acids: CASSPHFPYTGELFF.

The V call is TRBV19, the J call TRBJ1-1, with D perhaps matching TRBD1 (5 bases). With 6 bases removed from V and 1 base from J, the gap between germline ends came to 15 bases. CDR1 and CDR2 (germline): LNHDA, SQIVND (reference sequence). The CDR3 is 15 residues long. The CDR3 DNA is TGTGCCAGTAGCGTAGGAAAGGGGTGGAACACTGAAGCTTTCTTT. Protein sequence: CASSVGKGWNTEAFF.

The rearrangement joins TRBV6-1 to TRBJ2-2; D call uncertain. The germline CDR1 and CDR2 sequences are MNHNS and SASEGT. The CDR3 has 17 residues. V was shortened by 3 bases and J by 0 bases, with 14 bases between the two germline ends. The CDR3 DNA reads TGTGCCAGCAGTGACCGAGTTTTGGCTACGAACACCGGGGAGCTGTTTTTT. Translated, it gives CASSDRVLATNTGELFF.

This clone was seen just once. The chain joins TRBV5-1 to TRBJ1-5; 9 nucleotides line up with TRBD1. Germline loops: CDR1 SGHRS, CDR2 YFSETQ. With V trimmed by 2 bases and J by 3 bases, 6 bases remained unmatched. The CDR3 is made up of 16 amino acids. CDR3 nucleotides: TGCGCCAGCAGCTTAACGACAGGGGGTCCCAATCAGCCCCAGCATTTT. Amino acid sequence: CASSLTTGGPNQPQHF.

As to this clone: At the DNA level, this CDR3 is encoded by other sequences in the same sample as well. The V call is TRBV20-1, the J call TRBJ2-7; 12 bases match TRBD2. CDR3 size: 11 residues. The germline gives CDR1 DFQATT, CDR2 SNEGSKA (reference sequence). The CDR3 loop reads CSARGLAGAGV. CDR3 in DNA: TGCAGTGCTAGAGGACTAGCGGGAGCTGGGGTC.

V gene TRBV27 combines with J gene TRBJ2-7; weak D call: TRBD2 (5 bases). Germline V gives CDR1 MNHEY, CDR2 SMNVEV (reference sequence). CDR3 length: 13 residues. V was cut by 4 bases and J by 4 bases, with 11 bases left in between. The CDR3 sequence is CASSSGRGYEQYF. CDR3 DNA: TGTGCCAGCAGTTCCGGACGGGGATACGAGCAGTACTTC.

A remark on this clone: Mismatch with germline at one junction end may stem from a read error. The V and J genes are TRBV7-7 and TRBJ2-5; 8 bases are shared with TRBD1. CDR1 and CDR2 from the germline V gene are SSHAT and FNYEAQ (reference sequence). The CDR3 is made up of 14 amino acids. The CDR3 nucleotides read TGTGCTAGCAGCCCCACAGGGGGATCGGAGACCCAGTACTTC. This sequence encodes CASSPTGGSETQYF.

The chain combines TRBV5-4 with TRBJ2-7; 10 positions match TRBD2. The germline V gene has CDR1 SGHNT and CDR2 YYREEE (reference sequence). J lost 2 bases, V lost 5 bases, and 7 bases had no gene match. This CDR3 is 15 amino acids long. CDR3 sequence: CASSTLAGVPYEQYF. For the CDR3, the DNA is TGTGCCAGCAGTACGCTAGCGGGAGTTCCCTACGAGCAGTACTTC.

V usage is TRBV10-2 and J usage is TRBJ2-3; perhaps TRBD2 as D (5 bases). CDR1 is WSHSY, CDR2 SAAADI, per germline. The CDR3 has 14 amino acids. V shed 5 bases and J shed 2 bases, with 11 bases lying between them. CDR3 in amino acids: CASSRSGVTDTQYF. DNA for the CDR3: TGCGCCAGCAGTAGGAGCGGTGTCACAGATACGCAGTATTTT.

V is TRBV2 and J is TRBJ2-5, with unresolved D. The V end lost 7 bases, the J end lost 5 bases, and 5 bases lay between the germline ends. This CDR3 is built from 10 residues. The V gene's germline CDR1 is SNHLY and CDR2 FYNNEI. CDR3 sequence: CASIRETQYF. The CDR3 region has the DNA TGTGCCAGCATTCGCGAGACCCAGTACTTC.

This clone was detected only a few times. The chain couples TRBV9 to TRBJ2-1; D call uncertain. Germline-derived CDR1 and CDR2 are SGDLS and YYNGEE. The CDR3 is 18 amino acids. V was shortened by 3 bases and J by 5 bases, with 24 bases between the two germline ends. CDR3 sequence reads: CASSAPTVGWVTHNEQFF. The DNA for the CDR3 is TGTGCCAGCAGCGCACCCACAGTTGGTTGGGTTACCCACAATGAGCAGTTCTTC. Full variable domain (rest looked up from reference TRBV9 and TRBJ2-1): DSGVTQTPKHLITATGQRVTLRCSPRSGDLSVYWYQQSLDQGLQFLIQYYNGEERAKGNILERFSAQQFPDLHSELNLSSLELGDSALYFCASSAPTVGWVTHNEQFFGPGTRLTVL.

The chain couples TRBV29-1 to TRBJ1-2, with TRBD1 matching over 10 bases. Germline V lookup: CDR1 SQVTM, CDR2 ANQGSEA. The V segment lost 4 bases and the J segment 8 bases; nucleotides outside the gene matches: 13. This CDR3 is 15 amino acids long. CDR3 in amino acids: CSVVSFSGTGDGYTF. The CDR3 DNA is TGCAGCGTTGTTAGCTTTAGTGGGACAGGGGACGGCTACACCTTC.